These T cell receptor beta chains were read from a single sample in a study of lymphopenia after photon versus proton radiotherapy. TCRdb keeps only in-frame clones here, not all; method: immunoSEQ multiplex PCR. The table includes more than 45,000 clones, less than 85% detected once. The specimen comprised peripheral blood, sampled from a patient treated with proton-based radiotherapy. The receptor source for this set is a man aged 55 to 70 with pancreatic cancer. Both conserved end residues are part of each CDR3. The D gene is left open where the match is weak. Some rows have no size entry. The others give once, few or many, or a class for an expanded clone.

v_call	d_call	clone_size	j_call	cdr3_aa	cdr3_nt
TRBV16	-	-	TRBJ1-2	CASSRLQGSQGYTF	TGTGCCAGCAGCCGCCTACAGGGAAGCCAAGGCTACACCTTC
TRBV14	TRBD2	once	TRBJ2-5	CASSQKLTGTSGQETQYF	TGTGCCAGCAGCCAAAAGCTCACCGGGACTAGCGGCCAAGAGACCCAGTACTTC
TRBV20-1	-	-	TRBJ2-5	CSASRQTQYF	TGCAGTGCTAGCAGGCAGACCCAGTACTTC
TRBV7-2	-	-	TRBJ1-2	CASSSATTDSGWGYTF	TGTGCCAGCAGCTCCGCAACTACGGACTCCGGGTGGGGCTACACCTTC
TRBV14	-	once	TRBJ1-6	CASSQERRGNSPLHF	TGTGCCAGCAGCCAAGAGCGAAGGGGTAATTCACCCCTCCACTTT
TRBV7-7	-	-	TRBJ2-3	CASSLAAYTDTQYF	TGTGCTAGCAGCTTAGCGGCGTACACAGATACGCAGTATTTT
TRBV7-2	-	-	TRBJ2-3	CASSFVAGATDTQYF	TGTGCCAGCAGCTTTGTAGCAGGGGCCACAGATACGCAGTATTTT
TRBV27	TRBD1	-	TRBJ1-5	CASIRDREGYSNQPQHF	TGTGCCAGCATCCGGGACAGGGAGGGCTATAGCAATCAGCCCCAGCATTTT
TRBV11-1	TRBD1	-	TRBJ1-1	CASSDRGMNTEAFF	TGTGCCAGCAGTGACAGGGGTATGAACACTGAAGCTTTCTTT
TRBV13	-	-	TRBJ2-2	CASSLSWTRGGELFF	TGTGCCAGCAGCTTATCGTGGACCCGAGGAGGGGAGCTGTTTTTT
TRBV2	-	few	TRBJ1-1	CASSEAGTEAFF	TGTGCCAGCAGTGAAGCAGGGACTGAAGCTTTCTTT
TRBV9	-	-	TRBJ2-5	CASSLNDGGLAETQYF	TGTGCCAGCAGCCTCAACGACGGGGGGCTGGCAGAGACCCAGTACTTC
TRBV6-5	-	-	TRBJ1-5	CASSRSRVSNQPQHF	TGTGCCAGCAGTCGAAGTCGAGTAAGCAATCAGCCCCAGCATTTT
TRBV11-2	-	-	TRBJ1-4	CASSARVDTNEKLFF	TGTGCCAGCAGCGCCAGGGTTGACACTAATGAAAAACTGTTTTTT
TRBV5-6	TRBD1	-	TRBJ2-7	CASSWDRNYEQYF	TGTGCCAGCAGCTGGGACAGGAATTACGAGCAGTACTTC
TRBV28	TRBD1	-	TRBJ1-2	CASSAYRGAYGYTF	TGTGCCAGCAGTGCCTACAGGGGGGCCTATGGCTACACCTTC
TRBV11-2	-	-	TRBJ2-1	CASSLDRERNEQFF	TGTGCCAGCAGCTTAGATAGGGAACGCAATGAGCAGTTCTTC
TRBV28	-	once	TRBJ1-2	CASSLVGNGYTF	TGTGCCAGCAGTCTCGTGGGGAATGGCTACACCTTC
TRBV5-6	TRBD2	-	TRBJ2-7	CASSLTSGSHEQYF	TGTGCCAGCAGCTTGACTAGCGGGAGCCACGAGCAGTACTTC
TRBV28	TRBD2	-	TRBJ2-1	CASSTPGTRSSEQFF	TGTGCCAGCAGTACCCCCGGGACTAGGTCGAGTGAGCAGTTCTTC
TRBV7-3	-	-	TRBJ2-1	CASSLEAASYNEQFF	TGTGCCAGCAGCTTAGAGGCAGCCTCCTACAATGAGCAGTTCTTC
TRBV5-1	-	-	TRBJ1-1	CASSLGPTNTEAFF	TGCGCCAGCAGCTTGGGACCCACGAACACTGAAGCTTTCTTT
TRBV7-8	-	-	TRBJ2-7	CASSLEVAGTSYEQYF	TGTGCCAGCAGCTTAGAGGTTGCAGGTACCTCCTACGAGCAGTACTTC
TRBV30	TRBD1	-	TRBJ2-7	CAWKSPDRDHEQYF	TGTGCCTGGAAGTCCCCGGACAGGGACCACGAGCAGTACTTC
TRBV6-5	TRBD1	-	TRBJ1-3	CASKTTGLGNTIYF	TGTGCCAGCAAGACGACAGGGCTTGGAAACACCATATATTTT
TRBV28	-	once	TRBJ2-2	CANSPNTGELFF	TGTGCCAACAGCCCTAACACCGGGGAGCTGTTTTTT
TRBV5-4	-	-	TRBJ1-1	CASSLGSSQQGRTEAFF	TGTGCCAGCAGCTTGGGTTCGTCCCAACAGGGTCGCACTGAAGCTTTCTTT
TRBV14	TRBD2	once	TRBJ2-1	CASSQGLAGFYEQFF	TGTGCCAGCAGCCAAGGGCTAGCGGGATTCTATGAGCAGTTCTTC
TRBV7-2	TRBD2	-	TRBJ2-7	CASSRQGLAGVYEQYF	TGTGCCAGCAGCCGTCAGGGACTAGCGGGTGTATACGAGCAGTACTTC
TRBV9	-	-	TRBJ1-2	CASSALGYYGYTF	TGTGCCAGCAGCGCCTTAGGATACTATGGCTACACCTTC